The next 30 T cell receptor beta chains were all read from a single sample in a study of blood T cell repertoires in COVID-19. Data came from immunoSEQ multiplex PCR; TCRdb stores just in-frame clones and leaves some out. In the table there are 95,000 to 150,000 clones, 65% to 85% of which are singletons. Sequenced sample: peripheral blood. The receptors were sampled from an older woman with acute or convalescent COVID-19.

The V and J genes are TRBV4-1 and TRBJ1-4, with TRBD1 as a possible D gene (6 bases). Germline V gene sequence: CDR1 MGHRA, CDR2 YSYEKL. This CDR3 contains 16 residues. Trimming took 0 bases from V and 7 from J, leaving 15 bases between them. This CDR3 is CASSQDLGAGGEKLFF. In nucleotides, the CDR3 is TGCGCCAGCAGCCAAGATTTGGGGGCTGGCGGTGAAAAACTGTTTTTT.

The chain carries TRBV2 and TRBJ1-1, with D hard to call. V was trimmed by 7 bases and J by 0 bases, leaving 21 bases between them. Germline V gene data show CDR1 as SNHLY and CDR2 as FYNNEI. The CDR3 contains 17 residues. CDR3 protein: CASKRASGVILNTEAFF. CDR3 coding DNA: TGTGCCAGCAAGAGGGCTTCCGGGGTGATCTTGAACACTGAAGCTTTCTTT.

The chain joins TRBV6-5 to TRBJ1-2, with TRBD1 matching over 7 bases. This CDR3 has 15 amino acids. V lost 5 bases to trimming and J lost 1 base; unmatched junction nucleotides: 7. CDR1 is MNHEY, CDR2 SVGAGI, per germline. CDR3 residues: CASSHGGTVNYGYTF. CDR3 bases: TGTGCCAGCAGTCACGGAGGGACAGTTAACTATGGCTACACCTTC.

To note about this clone: The same CDR3 is also encoded by other DNA sequences in this sample. This rearrangement joins TRBV27 to TRBJ2-3; D is perhaps TRBD1 (6 bases). V gave up 2 bases and J gave up 0 bases, with 9 bases separating them. The CDR3 length is 15 residues. The germline gives CDR1 MNHEY, CDR2 SMNVEV (reference sequence). Here the CDR3 reads CASSLRGQSTDTQYF. Here the CDR3 DNA reads TGTGCCAGCAGTTTAAGGGGACAAAGCACAGATACGCAGTATTTT.

Comments on this clone: Distinct nucleotide sequences in the sample also encode this CDR3. V usage is TRBV30 and J usage is TRBJ1-5, with TRBD1 matching 7 bases. The CDR3 is 13 residues long. V lost 0 bases, J lost 4 bases, and 0 bases stayed unmatched. Germline V gene lookup returns CDR1 GTSNPN and CDR2 SVGIG (reference sequence). CDR3 amino acids: CAWSVQGNQPQHF. CDR3 DNA sequence: TGTGCCTGGAGTGTACAGGGGAATCAGCCCCAGCATTTT.

The chain uses TRBV5-1 and TRBJ1-2; D is perhaps TRBD1 (5 bases). Trimming took 0 bases from V and 8 from J, leaving 8 bases between them. This CDR3 contains 12 residues. Per the germline V gene, CDR1 is SGHRS and CDR2 is YFSETQ. CDR3 residues: CASSLEGQGYTF. As DNA, the CDR3 is TGCGCCAGCAGCTTGGAGGGGCAAGGCTACACCTTC.

This chain uses TRBV29-1 with TRBJ2-5, with a weak D call TRBD1 (5 bases). The CDR3 sequence is 13 residues long. V gave up 6 bases and J gave up 5 bases, with 16 bases separating them. Germline CDR1 and CDR2: SQVTM and ANQGSEA. CDR3 coding DNA: TGCAGCGTCGGCAGGGCCTTTGGGGAGACCCAGTACTTC. It encodes CSVGRAFGETQYF.

This clone was seen more than once but under ten times. The V call is TRBV7-6, the J call TRBJ1-2; D might be TRBD1 (5 bases). Trimming shortened V by 1 base and J by 5 bases, and 20 bases separated the two germline ends. The CDR3 consists of 17 residues. The V gene's germline CDR1 is SGHVS and CDR2 FNYEAQ. CDR3 DNA: TGTGCCAGCAGCTTAGGGGTCGGGACGGGAGAGATATATGGCTACACCTTC. This translates into CASSLGVGTGEIYGYTF.

This chain joins TRBV27 and TRBJ1-6; 7 bases map to TRBD1. The J segment lost 8 bases and the V segment lost 4 bases, leaving 8 bases of the junction unmatched. CDR1 is MNHEY, CDR2 SMNVEV, per germline (reference sequence). The CDR3 consists of 15 residues. This CDR3 reads CASSSPGGIDSPLHF. The CDR3 DNA is TGTGCCAGCAGTTCCCCAGGGGGTATCGATTCACCCCTCCACTTT.

V and J are TRBV11-3 and TRBJ1-1, with no clear D. Trimming left V 1 base short and J 1 base short, with 4 bases between. The CDR3 is 13 amino acids. In germline, CDR1 is SGHNT, CDR2 YENEEA. The CDR3 is CASSLGGNTEAFF. The CDR3 DNA sequence: TGTGCCAGCAGCTTAGGAGGGAACACTGAAGCTTTCTTT.

The rearrangement links TRBV10-3 to TRBJ1-2, with 7 bases identical to TRBD1. The germline V gene has CDR1 ENHRY and CDR2 SYGVKD. The trim removed 0 bases at V and 3 bases at J, leaving 7 bases unmatched. The CDR3 runs 16 residues. The CDR3 DNA follows: TGTGCCATCAGTGAGTCGGACAGGACGGCGGACTATGGCTACACCTTC. This encodes CAISESDRTADYGYTF.

This clone was counted once. The chain combines TRBV6-4 with TRBJ1-1, with 8 bases identical to TRBD1. In germline, CDR1 is MRHNA, CDR2 SNTAGT. The CDR3 length is 15 residues. V shed 4 bases, J shed 2 bases, and the junction held 6 bases outside the gene matches. The CDR3 reads CASSVGTGLNTEAFF. CDR3 bases: TGTGCCAGCAGTGTAGGGACAGGCCTTAACACTGAAGCTTTCTTT.

This clone was seen just once. This rearrangement joins TRBV6-5 to TRBJ1-1; 8 bases match TRBD1. Trimming removed 5 bases from V and 10 bases from J; junction bases left unmatched: 6. The CDR3 length is 12 residues. Germline values: CDR1 MNHEY, CDR2 SVGAGI. CDR3 residues: CASSTQGAGAFF. As DNA, the CDR3 is TGTGCCAGCAGTACTCAGGGGGCGGGAGCTTTCTTT.

The chain has TRBV9 and TRBJ1-2; D not certain. Germline CDR1 is SGDLS and CDR2 is YYNGEE. Trimming stripped 0 bases from V and 0 bases from J, with 6 bases between. The CDR3 covers 14 residues. CDR3 sequence reads: CASSVDLTNYGYTF. The CDR3 nucleotides are TGTGCCAGCAGCGTAGATCTAACTAACTATGGCTACACCTTC. The whole variable domain, filled in from reference TRBV9 and TRBJ1-2, reads DSGVTQTPKHLITATGQRVTLRCSPRSGDLSVYWYQQSLDQGLQFLIQYYNGEERAKGNILERFSAQQFPDLHSELNLSSLELGDSALYFCASSVDLTNYGYTFGSGTRLTVV.

The V gene is TRBV29-1, the J gene TRBJ1-3; 7 positions match TRBD1. With 2 bases clipped from V and 2 bases from J, the junction kept 27 bases outside the gene matches. Germline V gene sequence: CDR1 SQVTM, CDR2 ANQGSEA. The CDR3 runs 22 residues. CDR3 nucleotides: TGCAGCGTTGAACCCGTTGGCCCCCGGGACAGAACCCCACAGCGCCCTGGAAACACCATATATTTT. This translates into CSVEPVGPRDRTPQRPGNTIYF. The variable domain in full, completed from reference TRBV29-1 and TRBJ1-3, reads SAVISQKPSRDICQRGTSLTIQCQVDSQVTMMFWYRQQPGQSLTLIATANQGSEATYESGFVIDKFPISRPNLTFSTLTVSNMSPEDSSIYLCSVEPVGPRDRTPQRPGNTIYFGEGSWLTVV.

The V gene is TRBV2, the J gene TRBJ2-3; TRBD2 agrees at 7 bases. The CDR3 length is 15 residues. The J segment lost 4 bases and the V segment lost 8 bases, leaving 12 bases of the junction unmatched. Germline CDR1 SNHLY, CDR2 FYNNEI. DNA for the CDR3: TGTGCCAGCTTCCCCCCAGCGGGGTGGGCAGATACGCAGTATTTT. Translating it yields CASFPPAGWADTQYF.

This clone was seen once. The chain employs TRBV5-1 and TRBJ2-3, with 8 bases aligning to TRBD2. The germline V gene encodes CDR1 SGHRS and CDR2 YFSETQ. The ends lost 5 bases at V and 1 base at J; junction bases unmatched: 6. The CDR3 spans 15 residues. The CDR3 region is CASRPPGRGTDTQYF. The CDR3 bases are TGCGCCAGCAGACCCCCCGGGAGGGGCACAGATACGCAGTATTTT.

This clone was counted only a few times. CDR3 bases: TGTGCCAGCAGCCTCACGGACAGGAACACTGAAGCTTTCTTT. Amino acid sequence: CASSLTDRNTEAFF. The J gene is TRBJ1-1, the V gene TRBV3-1 (or the pseudogene TRBV3-2); TRBD1 is a possible D gene (6 bases). V shed 4 bases and J shed 1 base, with 10 bases lying between them. CDR1 is LGHDT and CDR2 is YNNKEL in the germline V gene (reference sequence). There are 14 residues in the CDR3.

A few counts support this clone. The chain uses TRBV5-1 and TRBJ1-1; the D is unclear. Trimming left V 0 bases short and J 3 bases short, with 6 bases between. This CDR3 region has 13 residues. CDR1 and CDR2 from the germline V gene are SGHRS and YFSETQ. The CDR3 region is CASSLGEYTEAFF. The DNA of the CDR3 is TGCGCCAGCAGCTTGGGGGAGTACACTGAAGCTTTCTTT.

This sequence joins TRBV7-7 and TRBJ2-3, with TRBD2 identical over 16 bases. The CDR3 totals 20 residues. J was trimmed by 1 base and V by 5 bases; bases with no gene match: 12. Germline V gives CDR1 SSHAT, CDR2 FNYEAQ (reference sequence). Here the CDR3 reads CASSGTSGGAGEKRTDTQYF. The CDR3 DNA reads as TGTGCCAGCAGCGGGACTAGCGGGGGGGCCGGCGAGAAACGCACAGATACGCAGTATTTT.

The chain joins TRBV18 to TRBJ1-3; 7 bases are a match to TRBD1. Germline V lookup: CDR1 KGHSH, CDR2 LQKENI. This CDR3 region has 16 residues. Trimming cost V 3 bases and J 0 bases; bases outside gene matches: 5. CDR3 amino acids: CASSPRTGNSGNTIYF. In nucleotides, the CDR3 is TGTGCCAGCTCACCGAGGACAGGAAACTCTGGAAACACCATATATTTT. The full variable domain, in which reference TRBV18 and TRBJ1-3 provide the parts outside the CDR3, is NAGVMQNPRHLVRRRGQEARLRCSPMKGHSHVYWYRQLPEEGLKFMVYLQKENIIDESGMPKERFSAEFPKEGPSILRIQQVVRGDSAAYFCASSPRTGNSGNTIYFGEGSWLTVV.

The count of this clone is one. V usage is TRBV3-1 (or the pseudogene TRBV3-2) and J usage is TRBJ1-5; 11 positions match TRBD1. The germline CDR1 and CDR2 sequences are LGHDT and YNNKEL (reference sequence). This CDR3 is 15 amino acids long. With V trimmed by 4 bases and J by 6 bases, 5 bases remained unmatched. CDR3 in amino acids: CASSPGTGGFQPQHF. The CDR3 DNA reads as TGTGCCAGCAGCCCGGGGACAGGGGGGTTTCAGCCCCAGCATTTT.

The rearrangement uses TRBV19 and TRBJ1-2; TRBD1 matches at 7 bases. Germline V gene data show CDR1 as LNHDA and CDR2 as SQIVND (reference sequence). Trimming at V came to 0 bases and at J to 4 bases, leaving 2 bases not matched to a gene. The CDR3 covers 14 residues. In DNA form, the CDR3 reads TGTGCCAGTAGTATAGATGGGACAGCCTATGGCTACACCTTC. This translates into CASSIDGTAYGYTF.

This chain links TRBV12-5 with TRBJ1-4; the match to TRBD1 covers 7 bases. Germline V gives CDR1 LGHNT, CDR2 FRNRAP. The junction had 16 bases not matched to a gene; V was cut back by 0 bases and J by 0 bases. The CDR3 covers 21 residues. Written as DNA, the CDR3 is TGTGCTAGTGGTTTGGTTGTACCCGGACAGGCGACACCAGCAACTAATGAAAAACTGTTTTTT. This translates into CASGLVVPGQATPATNEKLFF.

The chain joins TRBV6-1 to TRBJ2-3; 7 bases align to TRBD2. The germline V gene has CDR1 MNHNS and CDR2 SASEGT. This CDR3 has 17 amino acids. The junction had 10 bases not matched to a gene; V was cut back by 3 bases and J by 1 base. For the CDR3, the DNA is TGTGCCAGCAGTGATATGGAAGGCGGGGGACGCACAGATACGCAGTATTTT. Translating gives CASSDMEGGGRTDTQYF.

V usage is TRBV24-1 and J usage is TRBJ1-5; D is uncertain. CDR1 KGHDR and CDR2 SFDVKD come from the germline V gene. This CDR3 is built from 15 residues. Trimming left V 5 bases short and J 7 bases short, with 17 bases between. CDR3 region: CATSAKWRAGQPQHF. The CDR3 nucleotides are TGTGCCACCAGTGCTAAATGGCGGGCCGGACAGCCCCAGCATTTT.

This chain uses TRBV27 with TRBJ2-7; D possibly corresponds to TRBD2 (6 bases). Germline loops: CDR1 MNHEY, CDR2 SMNVEV (reference sequence). CDR3 length: 15 residues. The germline V and J ends were trimmed by 6 bases and 2 bases, with 17 bases remaining between them. The CDR3: CASSPFREKTYEQYF. The DNA of the CDR3 is TGTGCCAGCAGCCCCTTTCGGGAGAAAACCTACGAGCAGTACTTC.

J is TRBJ2-1 and V is TRBV11-3; D unclear. CDR1 SGHNT and CDR2 YENEEA come from the germline V gene. V was pared by 5 bases and J by 4 bases, with 12 bases between. The CDR3 contains 14 residues. The CDR3 is CASSTKRRYNEQFF. The CDR3 DNA is TGTGCCAGCAGCACCAAACGGAGATACAATGAGCAGTTCTTC.

V usage is TRBV5-1 and J usage is TRBJ1-1; D ambiguous. V lost 4 bases, J lost 1 base, and 8 bases lay in between. The length of the CDR3 is 13 residues. The germline gives CDR1 SGHRS, CDR2 YFSETQ. In DNA, the CDR3 is TGCGCCAGCAGCACCAGATCGAACACTGAAGCTTTCTTT. Encoded protein: CASSTRSNTEAFF.

This chain uses TRBV11-3 with TRBJ1-1, with no clear D. Germline CDR1 reads SGHNT; CDR2 reads YENEEA. The CDR3 totals 15 residues. Trimming pared 5 bases from V and 7 bases from J, leaving 20 bases between. This CDR3 reads CASSPLTGARDEAFF. The CDR3 DNA reads TGTGCCAGCAGCCCTCTGACGGGAGCGCGAGATGAAGCTTTCTTT.